A selection of T cell receptor beta chains follows, all from one sample in a study of early T cells in non-severe SARS-CoV-2 infection. TCRdb reprocessed the 5' RACE reads with MiXCR, giving one entry per CDR3 protein. Among some 78,000 distinct CDR3 sequences, approximately 13% were seen once, and the ten largest hold 6%. Input material: whole blood. The source of these receptors is an adult who was a healthcare worker with PCR-confirmed SARS-CoV-2 infection or an uninfected control (not recorded which). CDR3s include the opening cysteine and the closing phenylalanine or tryptophan. The order of the fields is clone size, D gene, V gene, J gene, CDR3 protein, CDR3 DNA. A D gene is named only where the DNA matches it firmly. Clone size appears in some rows only: once, few, many, or a class for an expanded clone.

size: few
D: .
V: TRBV12-3/TRBV12-4
J: TRBJ1-3
CDR3: CASSPITRSFNSGNTIYF
DNA: TGTGCCAGCAGTCCGATCACCAGGAGTTTCAACTCTGGAAACACCATATATTTT

size: many
D: TRBD1
V: TRBV20-1
J: TRBJ1-2
CDR3: CSARDRDYGYTF
DNA: TGCAGTGCTAGGGACAGGGATTACGGCTACACCTTC

size: .
D: TRBD2
V: TRBV12-3/TRBV12-4
J: TRBJ2-1
CDR3: CASKSQRGPGNEQFF
DNA: TGTGCCAGCAAGTCCCAGCGGGGCCCGGGCAATGAGCAGTTCTTC

size: few
D: TRBD1
V: TRBV12-3/TRBV12-4
J: TRBJ2-5
CDR3: CASSAGTARGETQYF
DNA: TGTGCCAGCAGTGCAGGGACAGCCCGGGGTGAGACCCAGTACTTC

size: few
D: TRBD1
V: TRBV6-5
J: TRBJ1-2
CDR3: CASSTHRGTDAGYTF
DNA: TGTGCCAGCAGTACCCACAGGGGTACGGATGCTGGCTACACCTTC

size: few
D: .
V: TRBV20-1
J: TRBJ2-4
CDR3: CSARWSQGRGNIQYF
DNA: TGCAGTGCTAGGTGGAGTCAGGGGAGGGGAAACATTCAGTACTTC

size: .
D: TRBD2
V: TRBV18
J: TRBJ2-1
CDR3: CASSQSSGGLAEQFF
DNA: TGTGCCAGCTCGCAAAGTAGCGGGGGGCTGGCGGAGCAGTTCTTC

size: .
D: TRBD2
V: TRBV6-1
J: TRBJ2-3
CDR3: CASRERGPSTDTQYF
DNA: TGTGCCAGCAGAGAGCGGGGTCCTAGCACAGATACGCAGTATTTT

size: few
D: .
V: TRBV4-1
J: TRBJ2-7
CDR3: CASSQARTSVSSYEQYF
DNA: TGCGCCAGCAGCCAAGCGAGGACGAGCGTTAGCTCCTACGAGCAGTACTTC

size: .
D: .
V: TRBV20-1
J: TRBJ2-5
CDR3: CSAATWGETQYF
DNA: TGCAGTGCTGCGACCTGGGGGGAGACCCAGTACTTC

size: .
D: TRBD2
V: TRBV18
J: TRBJ2-4
CDR3: CASSPTGTSGSWVLQYF
DNA: TGTGCCAGCTCACCGACTGGGACTAGCGGGAGTTGGGTTCTTCAGTACTTC

size: .
D: .
V: TRBV5-1
J: TRBJ2-1
CDR3: CASSALGGGVNEQFF
DNA: TGCGCCAGCAGCGCCCTGGGAGGGGGAGTCAATGAGCAGTTCTTC

size: few
D: TRBD2
V: TRBV27
J: TRBJ2-1
CDR3: CASSLRRTSGYNEQFF
DNA: TGTGCCAGCAGTTTGAGGCGGACTAGCGGTTACAATGAGCAGTTCTTC

size: many
D: .
V: TRBV5-1
J: TRBJ1-1
CDR3: CASKPLRHADLGTEAFF
DNA: TGCGCCAGCAAACCCCTTAGGCACGCGGATTTGGGCACTGAAGCTTTCTTT

size: few
D: .
V: TRBV7-6
J: TRBJ2-3
CDR3: CASSSLGDTQYF
DNA: TGTGCCAGCAGCTCCCTGGGAGATACGCAGTATTTT

size: .
D: TRBD1
V: TRBV28
J: TRBJ1-3
CDR3: CASRQTGARGNTIYF
DNA: TGTGCCAGCAGGCAAACAGGGGCAAGGGGAAACACCATATATTTT

size: few
D: .
V: TRBV29-1
J: TRBJ2-3
CDR3: CSADLPGTDTQYF
DNA: TGCAGCGCCGACCTGCCGGGCACAGATACGCAGTATTTT

size: many
D: .
V: TRBV12-3/TRBV12-4
J: TRBJ1-4
CDR3: CASRTGTQGRNEKLFF
DNA: TGTGCCAGCAGGACCGGGACACAGGGAAGGAATGAAAAACTGTTTTTT

size: few
D: .
V: TRBV10-1
J: TRBJ2-1
CDR3: CASSESPSSNEQFF
DNA: TGCGCCAGCAGTGAGTCCCCTAGTTCTAATGAGCAGTTCTTC

size: many
D: .
V: TRBV6-1
J: TRBJ1-2
CDR3: CASSEGATWAYGYTF
DNA: TGTGCCAGCAGTGAAGGGGCGACTTGGGCCTATGGCTACACCTTC

size: .
D: TRBD2
V: TRBV5-1
J: TRBJ2-1
CDR3: CASSLGGLAGVNEQFF
DNA: TGCGCCAGCAGCTTGGGGGGACTAGCGGGAGTCAATGAGCAGTTCTTC

size: few
D: TRBD1
V: TRBV11-2
J: TRBJ2-2
CDR3: CASSARLDRGGTGELFF
DNA: TGTGCCAGCAGCGCCCGCCTAGACAGGGGTGGCACCGGGGAGCTGTTTTTT

size: .
D: TRBD1
V: TRBV4-2
J: TRBJ2-2
CDR3: CASSPQGSTGELFF
DNA: TGTGCCAGCAGCCCACAGGGGTCCACCGGGGAGCTGTTTTTT

size: few
D: .
V: TRBV9
J: TRBJ1-5
CDR3: CASSVEGIDQPQHF
DNA: TGTGCCAGCAGCGTAGAGGGAATAGATCAGCCCCAGCATTTT

size: many
D: .
V: TRBV6-5
J: TRBJ1-2
CDR3: CASSSNPYGYTF
DNA: TGTGCCAGCAGTTCTAACCCCTATGGCTACACCTTC

size: many
D: TRBD1
V: TRBV7-2
J: TRBJ2-1
CDR3: CASTLGTGTYNEQFF
DNA: TGTGCCAGCACTTTAGGGACAGGGACCTACAATGAGCAGTTCTTC